This TCR beta chain was obtained from a study of T cell responses to AZD1222 COVID-19 vaccine. Study-level information: Pooling covered second doses at about 4 or about 12 weeks. Study results and caveats: There were mostly white British donors and more females than males, and clonal diversity was possibly underestimated. Nearly half of spike-specific TCRs reportedly target unmutated variant regions. Repertoires were obtained solely post-peak T cell response.

Notes on this clone: Its antigen remains unknown.

The CDR3 consists of 13 residues. V lost 3 bases, J lost 6 bases, and 9 bases lay in between. CDR1 is MNHEY, CDR2 SMNVEV, per germline (reference sequence). Using immunoSEQ multiplex PCR, the repertoire was profiled, and TCRdb retains in-frame clones only, with some absent. The repertoire holds 150,000 or so clones, with 90% as singletons. The V call is TRBV27, the J call TRBJ1-5, with D perhaps TRBD1 (5 bases). Here the sequenced sample was peripheral blood, taken on day 0 of AZD1222 vaccination. This clonotype originated in an adult in good health. The CDR3 is CASSFSGGQPQHF. CDR3 DNA: TGTGCCAGCAGTTTTAGTGGGGGTCAGCCCCAGCATTTT.